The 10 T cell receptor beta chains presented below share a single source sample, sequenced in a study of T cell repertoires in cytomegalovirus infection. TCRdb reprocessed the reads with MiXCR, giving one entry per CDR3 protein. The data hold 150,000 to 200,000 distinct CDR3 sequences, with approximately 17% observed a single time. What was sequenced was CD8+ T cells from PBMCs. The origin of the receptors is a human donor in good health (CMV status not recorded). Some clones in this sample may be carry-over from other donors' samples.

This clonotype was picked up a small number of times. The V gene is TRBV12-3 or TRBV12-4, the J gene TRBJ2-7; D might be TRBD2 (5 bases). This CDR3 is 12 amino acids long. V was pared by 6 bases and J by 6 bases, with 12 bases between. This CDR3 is CASSASSGEQYF. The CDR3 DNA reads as TGTGCCAGCAGCGCCTCAAGCGGCGAGCAGTACTTC.

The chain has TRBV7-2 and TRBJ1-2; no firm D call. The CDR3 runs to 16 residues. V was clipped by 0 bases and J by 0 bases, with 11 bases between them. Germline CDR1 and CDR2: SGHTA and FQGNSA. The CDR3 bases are TGTGCCAGCAGCTTAGCGGGGAGTCCAACTAACTATGGCTACACCTTC. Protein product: CASSLAGSPTNYGYTF.

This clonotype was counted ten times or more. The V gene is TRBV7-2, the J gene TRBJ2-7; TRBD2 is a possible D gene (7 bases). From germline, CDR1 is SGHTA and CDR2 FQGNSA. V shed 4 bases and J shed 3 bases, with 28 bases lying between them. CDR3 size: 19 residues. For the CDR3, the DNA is TGTGCCAGCAGCTCCCCCGCGATTGCAGGGGAGCGGGACTACTACGAGCAGTACTTC. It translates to CASSSPAIAGERDYYEQYF.

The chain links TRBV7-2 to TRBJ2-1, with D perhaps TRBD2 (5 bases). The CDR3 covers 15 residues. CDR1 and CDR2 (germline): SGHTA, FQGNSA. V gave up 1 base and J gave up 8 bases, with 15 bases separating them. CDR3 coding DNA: TGTGCCAGCAGCTTAGACCCGGGGTTGGGCGATGAGCAGTTCTTC. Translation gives CASSLDPGLGDEQFF.

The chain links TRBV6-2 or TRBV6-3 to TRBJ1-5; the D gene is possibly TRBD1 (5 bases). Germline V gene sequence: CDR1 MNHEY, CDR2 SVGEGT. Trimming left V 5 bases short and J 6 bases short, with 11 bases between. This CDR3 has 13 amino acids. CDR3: CASSIQVPQPQHF. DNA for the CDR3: TGTGCCAGCAGTATACAGGTCCCTCAGCCCCAGCATTTT.

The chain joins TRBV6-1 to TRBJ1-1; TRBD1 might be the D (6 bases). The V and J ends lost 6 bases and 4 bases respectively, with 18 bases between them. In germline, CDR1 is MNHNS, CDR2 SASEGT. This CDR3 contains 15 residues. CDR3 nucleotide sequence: TGTGCCAGCAGACAGGGACCCGAAGGTGGCACTGAAGCTTTCTTT. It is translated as CASRQGPEGGTEAFF.

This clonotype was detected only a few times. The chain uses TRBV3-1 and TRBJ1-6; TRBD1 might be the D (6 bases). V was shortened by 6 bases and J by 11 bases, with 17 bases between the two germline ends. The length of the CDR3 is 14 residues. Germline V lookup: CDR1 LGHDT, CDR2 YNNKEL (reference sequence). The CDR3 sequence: CASSLNGQSAPLHF. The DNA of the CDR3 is TGTGCCAGCAGTCTCAACGGACAGTCGGCACCCCTCCACTTT.

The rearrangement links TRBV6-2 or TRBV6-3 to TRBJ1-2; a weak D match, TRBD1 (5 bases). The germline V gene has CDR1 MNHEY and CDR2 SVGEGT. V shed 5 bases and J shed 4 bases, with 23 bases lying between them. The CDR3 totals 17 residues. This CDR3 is CASSARDWRPTLYGYTF. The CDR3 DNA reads TGTGCCAGCAGTGCCCGGGACTGGCGCCCCACCCTCTATGGCTACACCTTC.

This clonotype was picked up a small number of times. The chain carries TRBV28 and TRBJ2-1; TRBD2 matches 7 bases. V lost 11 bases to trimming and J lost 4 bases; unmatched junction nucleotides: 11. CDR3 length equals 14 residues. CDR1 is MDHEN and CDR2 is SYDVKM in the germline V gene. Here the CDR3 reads CAGGETSPYNEQFF. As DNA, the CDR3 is TGTGCCGGGGGGGAGACTAGCCCATACAATGAGCAGTTCTTC.

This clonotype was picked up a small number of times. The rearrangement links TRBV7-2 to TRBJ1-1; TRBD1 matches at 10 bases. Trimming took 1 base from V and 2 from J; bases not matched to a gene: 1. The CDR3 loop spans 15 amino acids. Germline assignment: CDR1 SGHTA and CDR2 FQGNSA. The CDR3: CASSLGDRGNTEAFF. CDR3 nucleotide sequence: TGTGCCAGCAGCTTAGGGGACAGGGGCAACACTGAAGCTTTCTTT.